Listed here are 4 T cell receptor beta chains from one sample, sequenced in a study of blood T cell repertoires in COVID-19. The protocol was immunoSEQ multiplex PCR, while the TCRdb copy is restricted to in-frame clones and leaves out a portion. The sample records some 180,000 clones, around nine tenths being singletons. The sequenced sample consisted of peripheral blood. The receptors were sampled from a woman aged 80 or over with COVID-19, enrolled during active disease.

This sequence joins TRBV21-1 and TRBJ2-7; the table calls TRBD1, which could not be checked here. TRBV21-1 is a pseudogene segment. The CDR3 consists of 16 residues. The CDR3 loop reads CASTHTPGTGIYEQYF. The CDR3 DNA is TGTGCCAGCACCCACACTCCCGGGACAGGGATCTACGAGCAGTACTTC.

V gene TRBV6-5 combines with J gene TRBJ2-1; D gene unclear. Germline lookup yields CDR1 MNHEY and CDR2 SVGAGI. This CDR3 has 11 amino acids. V was trimmed by 4 bases and J by 6 bases, leaving 4 bases between them. The CDR3 DNA reads TGTGCCAGCAGTTTACTCAATGAGCAGTTCTTC. Amino acids: CASSLLNEQFF.

This sequence joins TRBV2 and TRBJ1-6; 7 positions match TRBD1. The CDR3 spans 17 residues. The germline gives CDR1 SNHLY, CDR2 FYNNEI. V trimming: 5 bases; J trimming: 2 bases; junction bases outside the gene matches: 9. CDR3 loop: CASSPLRGGAYNSPLHF. CDR3 bases: TGTGCCAGCAGTCCATTACGAGGGGGCGCCTATAATTCACCCCTCCACTTT.

The chain employs TRBV3-1 (or the pseudogene TRBV3-2) and TRBJ1-4, with D unclear. From germline, CDR1 is LGHDT and CDR2 YNNKEL (reference sequence). The ends were cut back, 8 bases at V and 2 bases at J, with 6 bases in the middle. The CDR3 is made up of 12 amino acids. CDR3 DNA sequence: TGTGCCAGCGCGGTGACTAATGAAAAACTGTTTTTT. This encodes CASAVTNEKLFF.